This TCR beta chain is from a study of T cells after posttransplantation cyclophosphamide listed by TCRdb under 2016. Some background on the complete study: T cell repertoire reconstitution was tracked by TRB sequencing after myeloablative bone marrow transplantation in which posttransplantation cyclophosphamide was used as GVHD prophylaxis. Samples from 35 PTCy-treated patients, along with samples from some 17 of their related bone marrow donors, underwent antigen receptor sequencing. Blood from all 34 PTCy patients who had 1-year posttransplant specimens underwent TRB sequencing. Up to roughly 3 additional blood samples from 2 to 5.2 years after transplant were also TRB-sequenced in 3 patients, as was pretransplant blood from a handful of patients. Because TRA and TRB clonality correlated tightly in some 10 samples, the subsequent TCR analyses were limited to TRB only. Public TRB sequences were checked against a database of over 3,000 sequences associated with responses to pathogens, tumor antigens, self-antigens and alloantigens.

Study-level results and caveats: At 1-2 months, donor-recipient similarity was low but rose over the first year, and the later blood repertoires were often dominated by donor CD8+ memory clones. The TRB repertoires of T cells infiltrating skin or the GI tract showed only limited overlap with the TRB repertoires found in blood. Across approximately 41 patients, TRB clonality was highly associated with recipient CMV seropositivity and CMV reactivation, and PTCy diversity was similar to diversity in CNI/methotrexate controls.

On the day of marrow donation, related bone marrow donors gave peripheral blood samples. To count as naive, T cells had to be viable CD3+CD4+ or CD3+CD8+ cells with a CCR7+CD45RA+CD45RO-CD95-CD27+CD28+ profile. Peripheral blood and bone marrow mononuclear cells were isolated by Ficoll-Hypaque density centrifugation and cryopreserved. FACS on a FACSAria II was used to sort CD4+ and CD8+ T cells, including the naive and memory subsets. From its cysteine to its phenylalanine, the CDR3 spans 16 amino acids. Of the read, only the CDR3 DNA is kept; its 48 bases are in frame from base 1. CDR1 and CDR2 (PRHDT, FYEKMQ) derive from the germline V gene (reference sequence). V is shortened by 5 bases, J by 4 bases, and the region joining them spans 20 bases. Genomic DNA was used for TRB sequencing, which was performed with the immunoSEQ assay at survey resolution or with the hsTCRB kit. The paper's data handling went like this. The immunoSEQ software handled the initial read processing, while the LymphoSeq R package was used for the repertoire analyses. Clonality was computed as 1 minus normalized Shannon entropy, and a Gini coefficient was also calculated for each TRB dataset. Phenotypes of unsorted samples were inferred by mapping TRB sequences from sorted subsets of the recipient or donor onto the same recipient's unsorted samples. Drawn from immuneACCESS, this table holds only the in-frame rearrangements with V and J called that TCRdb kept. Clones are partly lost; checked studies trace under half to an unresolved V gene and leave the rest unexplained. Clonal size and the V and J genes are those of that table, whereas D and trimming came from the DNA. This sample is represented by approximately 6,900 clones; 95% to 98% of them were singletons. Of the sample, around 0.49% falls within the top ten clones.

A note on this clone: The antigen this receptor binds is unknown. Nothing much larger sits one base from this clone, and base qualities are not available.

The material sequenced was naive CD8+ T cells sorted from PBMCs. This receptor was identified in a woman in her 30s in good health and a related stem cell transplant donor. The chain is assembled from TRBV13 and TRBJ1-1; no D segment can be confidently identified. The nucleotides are TGTGCCAGCAGCCAAAGGCGGGCAGCCCTGGGCACTGAAGCTTTCTTT. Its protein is CASSQRRAALGTEAFF.